This T cell receptor beta chain was captured by sequencing in a study of graft-versus-host responses after intestinal transplantation. This clone occurred once. What it binds is not known. Trimming shortened V by 4 bases and J by 0 bases, and 13 bases separated the two germline ends. CDR1 and CDR2 from the germline V gene are MNHNS and SASEGT. The CDR3 is 15 amino acids. Assay used: immunoSEQ multiplex PCR; TCRdb lists only in-frame clones, some missing. The repertoire consists of some 140,000 clones, with more than 90% occurring once and the leading ten covering over 0.15%. This TCR was recovered from a human donor who received an intestinal transplant. The J gene is TRBJ2-7, the V gene TRBV6-1, with D tentatively TRBD1 or TRBD2 (5 bases each). This material consisted of unstimulated CD4+ T cells sorted from spleen or lymph node cells, taken before intestinal transplant. Here the CDR3 reads CASSVGEELSYEQYF. CDR3 nucleotide sequence: TGTGCCAGCAGTGTGGGGGAAGAACTCTCCTACGAGCAGTACTTC.